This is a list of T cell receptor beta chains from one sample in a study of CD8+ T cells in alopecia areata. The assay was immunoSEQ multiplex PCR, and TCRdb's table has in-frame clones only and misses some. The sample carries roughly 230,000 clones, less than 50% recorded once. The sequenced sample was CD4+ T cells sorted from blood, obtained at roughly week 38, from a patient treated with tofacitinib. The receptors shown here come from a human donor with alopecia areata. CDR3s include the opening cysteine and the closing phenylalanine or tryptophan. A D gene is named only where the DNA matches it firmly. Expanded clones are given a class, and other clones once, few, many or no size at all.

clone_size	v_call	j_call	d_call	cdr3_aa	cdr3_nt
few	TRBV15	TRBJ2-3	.	CATSPRAESNTQYF	TGTGCCACCAGTCCTCGGGCAGAATCGAATACGCAGTATTTT
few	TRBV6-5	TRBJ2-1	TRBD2	CASREGLVYNEQFF	TGTGCCAGCAGGGAGGGACTAGTCTACAATGAGCAGTTCTTC
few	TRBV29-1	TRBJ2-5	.	CSVVGRMRETQYF	TGCAGCGTTGTTGGCAGGATGAGAGAGACCCAGTACTTC
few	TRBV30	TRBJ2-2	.	CAWSTIGNLGGELFF	TGTGCCTGGAGCACCATCGGGAATCTGGGCGGGGAGCTGTTTTTT
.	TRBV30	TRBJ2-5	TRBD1	CAWSGDRGETQYF	TGTGCCTGGAGCGGGGACAGGGGAGAGACCCAGTACTTC
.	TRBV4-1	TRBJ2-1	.	CASSQVVGSRNEQFF	TGCGCCAGCAGCCAAGTGGTAGGAAGTCGGAATGAGCAGTTCTTC
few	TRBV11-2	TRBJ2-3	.	CASSFQASPTDTQYF	TGTGCCAGCAGCTTTCAGGCAAGTCCCACAGATACGCAGTATTTT
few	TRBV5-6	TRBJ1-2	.	CASSLSGARGYGYTF	TGTGCCAGCAGCTTATCGGGGGCGCGCGGCTATGGCTACACCTTC
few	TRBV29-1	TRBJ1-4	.	CSVRQIGPGGEKLFF	TGCAGCGTTCGTCAAATCGGCCCCGGCGGGGAAAAACTGTTTTTT
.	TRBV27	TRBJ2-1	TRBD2	CASRVGVASGKHEQFF	TGTGCCAGCAGAGTGGGGGTGGCTAGCGGGAAACATGAGCAGTTCTTC
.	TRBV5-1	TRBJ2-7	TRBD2	CASSRGGSDEQYF	TGCGCCAGCAGCCGGGGCGGGAGTGACGAGCAGTACTTC
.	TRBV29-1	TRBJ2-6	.	CSVPSYGGSSGANVLTF	TGCAGCGTCCCATCTTACGGGGGTAGCTCTGGGGCCAACGTCCTGACTTTC
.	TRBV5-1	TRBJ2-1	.	CASSLADGGRREQFF	TGCGCCAGCAGCTTGGCGGACGGGGGTAGGCGGGAGCAGTTCTTC
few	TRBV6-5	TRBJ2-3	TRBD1	CASYRGGTDTQYF	TGTGCCAGCTACAGGGGGGGCACAGATACGCAGTATTTT
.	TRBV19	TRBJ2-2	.	CASIPRMSGELFF	TGTGCCAGTATTCCTAGGATGTCCGGGGAGCTGTTTTTT
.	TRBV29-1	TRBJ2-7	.	CSVEHTYEQYF	TGCAGCGTTGAACATACGTACGAGCAGTACTTC
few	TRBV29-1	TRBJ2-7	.	CSAGPNGPNEQYF	TGCAGCGCCGGTCCAAATGGGCCCAACGAGCAGTACTTC
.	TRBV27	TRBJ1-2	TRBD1	CASSSYGTGLNYGYTF	TGTGCCAGCAGTTCGTACGGGACAGGGCTTAACTATGGCTACACCTTC
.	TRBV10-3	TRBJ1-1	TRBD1	CAISGPGQGYTEAFF	TGTGCCATCAGTGGGCCCGGACAGGGGTACACTGAAGCTTTCTTT
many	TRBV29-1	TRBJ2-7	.	CSVGPTGYSYEQYF	TGCAGCGTGGGCCCGACAGGTTACTCCTACGAGCAGTACTTC
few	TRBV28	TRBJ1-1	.	CASSLRPPGPMNTEAFF	TGTGCCAGCAGTTTACGACCTCCGGGGCCTATGAACACTGAAGCTTTCTTT
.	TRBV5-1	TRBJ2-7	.	CASSLAGNYEQYF	TGCGCCAGCAGCTTGGCGGGGAACTACGAGCAGTACTTC
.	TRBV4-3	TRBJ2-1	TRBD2	CASSQGLTSGSSVQFF	TGCGCCAGCAGCCAAGGACTCACTAGCGGGAGTTCTGTGCAGTTCTTC
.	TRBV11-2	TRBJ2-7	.	CASSFGSPNAAYEQYF	TGTGCCAGCAGCTTCGGGTCCCCGAATGCCGCCTACGAGCAGTACTTC
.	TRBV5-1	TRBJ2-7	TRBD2	CASRALATYEQYF	TGCGCCAGCAGGGCACTAGCGACCTACGAGCAGTACTTC
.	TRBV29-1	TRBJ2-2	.	CSVVGRVAGELFF	TGCAGCGTTGTAGGCAGGGTGGCCGGGGAGCTGTTTTTT
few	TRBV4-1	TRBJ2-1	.	CASSRPLGGRDNEQFF	TGCGCCAGCAGCCGCCCCCTAGGGGGGCGAGACAATGAGCAGTTCTTC
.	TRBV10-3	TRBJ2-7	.	CAISEGPSYEQYF	TGTGCCATCAGCGAGGGACCGAGCTACGAGCAGTACTTC
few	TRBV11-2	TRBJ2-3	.	CASSLDPRLSTDTQYF	TGTGCCAGCAGCTTAGACCCTAGACTGAGCACAGATACGCAGTATTTT
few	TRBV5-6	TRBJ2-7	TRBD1	CASSPPRDSPVF	TGTGCCAGCAGCCCACCCAGGGACAGCCCTGTCTTC
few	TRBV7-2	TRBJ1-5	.	CASSLRGEQPQHF	TGTGCCAGCAGCTTACGGGGCGAGCAGCCCCAGCATTTT
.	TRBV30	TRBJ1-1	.	CAWSVATANTEAFF	TGTGCCTGGAGTGTAGCCACAGCGAACACTGAAGCTTTCTTT
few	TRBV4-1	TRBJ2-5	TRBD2	CASSQARGGSSLETQYF	TGCGCCAGCAGCCAAGCCCGAGGCGGGAGTAGTTTGGAGACCCAGTACTTC
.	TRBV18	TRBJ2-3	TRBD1	CASSTKPGGVTDTQYF	TGTGCCAGCTCAACGAAACCAGGGGGTGTCACAGATACGCAGTATTTT
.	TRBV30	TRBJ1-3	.	CAWSFPGTSGNTIYF	TGTGCCTGGAGTTTTCCAGGGACCTCTGGAAACACCATATATTTT
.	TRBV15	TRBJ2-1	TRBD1	CATSRGGQGRSEQFF	TGTGCCACCAGCAGGGGCGGACAGGGGAGGAGTGAGCAGTTCTTC
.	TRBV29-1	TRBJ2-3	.	CSVARTGTDTQYF	TGCAGCGTCGCCCGGACAGGCACAGATACGCAGTATTTT
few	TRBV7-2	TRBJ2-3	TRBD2	CASSLAPDLAGTQYF	TGTGCCAGCAGCTTAGCCCCAGATCTAGCGGGTACGCAGTATTTT
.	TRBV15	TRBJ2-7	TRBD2	CATSRTGGRSEQYF	TGTGCCACCAGCAGAACGGGAGGGCGGTCCGAGCAGTACTTC
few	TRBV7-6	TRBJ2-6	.	CASSLRQSAGANVLTF	TGTGCCAGCAGCCTCCGACAATCGGCTGGGGCCAACGTCCTGACTTTC
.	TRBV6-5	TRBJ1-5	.	CASSPNPDQPQHF	TGTGCCAGCAGCCCGAATCCCGATCAGCCCCAGCATTTT
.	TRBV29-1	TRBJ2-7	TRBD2	CSVSSGVSYEQYF	TGCAGCGTTTCTAGCGGAGTCTCCTACGAGCAGTACTTC
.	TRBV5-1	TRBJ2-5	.	CASSSKETQYF	TGCGCCAGCAGCTCCAAAGAGACCCAGTACTTC
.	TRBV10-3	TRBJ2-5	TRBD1	CAIILGTGRETQYF	TGTGCCATCATACTTGGGACAGGCCGGGAGACCCAGTACTTC
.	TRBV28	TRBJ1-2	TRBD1	CASTYTGTGGVYGYTF	TGTGCCAGCACCTACACCGGGACAGGGGGCGTCTATGGCTACACCTTC
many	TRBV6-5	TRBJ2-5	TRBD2	CASSYGQAGAEGTQYF	TGTGCCAGCAGTTACGGTCAAGCGGGAGCTGAGGGGACCCAGTACTTC
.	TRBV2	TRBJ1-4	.	CASSEGRGTREKLFF	TGTGCCAGCAGTGAAGGGAGGGGGACGCGTGAAAAACTGTTTTTT
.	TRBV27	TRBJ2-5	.	CASSLSGLWKTQYF	TGTGCCAGCAGTTTGTCTGGTTTGTGGAAGACCCAGTACTTC
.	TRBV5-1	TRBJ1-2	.	CASSFAENYGYTF	TGCGCCAGCAGCTTCGCGGAAAACTATGGCTACACCTTC
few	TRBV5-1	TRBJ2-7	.	CASSVSDSGVEQYF	TGCGCCAGCAGCGTGTCCGACTCAGGGGTCGAGCAGTACTTC
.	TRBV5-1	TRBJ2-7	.	CASSFQTAKEEQYF	TGCGCCAGCAGCTTTCAGACAGCGAAGGAAGAGCAGTACTTC
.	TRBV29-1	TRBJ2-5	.	CSVGPGKETQYF	TGCAGCGTAGGGCCCGGGAAAGAGACCCAGTACTTC
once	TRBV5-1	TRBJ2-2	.	CASSLASLQNTGELFF	TGCGCCAGCAGCTTGGCCTCACTTCAGAACACCGGGGAGCTGTTTTTT
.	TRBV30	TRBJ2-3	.	CAWSPGRSTDTQYF	TGTGCCTGGAGTCCGGGACGGAGCACAGATACGCAGTATTTT